A selection of T cell receptor beta chains follows, all from one sample in a study of CD8 T cells in ankylosing spondylitis. MiXCR was run by TCRdb on the 5' RACE reads, yielding one entry per CDR3 protein. The table records hundreds of thousands of distinct CDR3 sequences, roughly 13% of them present only once. Specimen: blood, either unsorted or a sorted T cell fraction (not recorded which). These TCRs come from a male donor with ankylosing spondylitis. CDR3s include the opening cysteine and the closing phenylalanine or tryptophan. A D gene is named only where the DNA matches it firmly. Size tells how often a clone was seen (once, few, many) or the class of an expanded clone, and some rows leave it out.

D gene: NA; J gene: TRBJ1-5; V gene: TRBV4-2; clone size: few; CDR3 protein: CASSTRGGGDNQPQHF
D gene: TRBD2; J gene: TRBJ2-1; V gene: TRBV12-3/TRBV12-4; clone size: NA; CDR3 protein: CASRKAGGRNEQFF
D gene: NA; J gene: TRBJ2-5; V gene: TRBV20-1; clone size: NA; CDR3 protein: CSARSRELLQETQYF
D gene: NA; J gene: TRBJ2-4; V gene: TRBV20-1; clone size: few; CDR3 protein: CSARDRQGLAKNIQYF
D gene: NA; J gene: TRBJ1-1; V gene: TRBV15; clone size: many; CDR3 protein: CATSTGPNTEAFF
D gene: NA; J gene: TRBJ2-5; V gene: TRBV5-1; clone size: NA; CDR3 protein: CASSFRSPTQETQYF
D gene: TRBD2; J gene: TRBJ2-5; V gene: TRBV20-1; clone size: few; CDR3 protein: CSARDPSGRVRETQYF
D gene: TRBD1; J gene: TRBJ2-5; V gene: TRBV7-9; clone size: many; CDR3 protein: CATRTGINETQYF
D gene: NA; J gene: TRBJ1-1; V gene: TRBV6-2/TRBV6-3; clone size: few; CDR3 protein: CASSYKNTEAFF
D gene: TRBD2; J gene: TRBJ2-3; V gene: TRBV2; clone size: NA; CDR3 protein: CASSSATSGPDTQYF
D gene: NA; J gene: TRBJ2-5; V gene: TRBV24-1; clone size: few; CDR3 protein: CATSDLYGKGGSETQYF
D gene: NA; J gene: TRBJ2-2; V gene: TRBV2; clone size: few; CDR3 protein: CATGGHANTGELFF
D gene: TRBD2; J gene: TRBJ2-5; V gene: TRBV3-1; clone size: few; CDR3 protein: CASSQATSAKQETQYF
D gene: NA; J gene: TRBJ1-1; V gene: TRBV6-1; clone size: few; CDR3 protein: CASAGAEAFF
D gene: NA; J gene: TRBJ2-1; V gene: TRBV3-1; clone size: NA; CDR3 protein: CASSPRGSSSEQFF
D gene: NA; J gene: TRBJ2-6; V gene: TRBV29-1; clone size: NA; CDR3 protein: CSVLMDRGLAGANVLTF
D gene: NA; J gene: TRBJ1-4; V gene: TRBV5-1; clone size: many; CDR3 protein: CASNDATNEKLFF